Each of the 9 T cell receptor beta chains below was sequenced from the same sample in a study of blood T cell repertoires in COVID-19. Sequenced by immunoSEQ multiplex PCR; TCRdb stores in-frame clones only, minus some. The sample has about 67,000 clones, around 87% seen once. Sequencing was performed on peripheral blood. These receptors all stem from a man aged 50 to 59 with active COVID-19.

This chain joins TRBV6-5 and TRBJ1-2, with a possible D match to TRBD1 (5 bases). Per the germline V gene, CDR1 is MNHEY and CDR2 is SVGAGI. V lost 6 bases and J 5 bases, leaving 13 bases between the germline ends. CDR3 size: 13 residues. CDR3 coding DNA: TGTGCCAGCAGGGCTCCTGACAGTTATGGCTACACCTTC. This sequence encodes CASRAPDSYGYTF.

V gene TRBV7-3 combines with J gene TRBJ2-2; TRBD2 matches 11 bases. Germline assignment: CDR1 SGHTA and CDR2 FQGTGA. V was clipped by 5 bases and J by 4 bases; unmatched bases: 12. CDR3 length: 18 amino acids. CDR3 bases: TGTGCCAGCAGCCAATATAGCGGGAGGGCCGTAGTCACCGGGGAGCTGTTTTTT. Amino acid sequence: CASSQYSGRAVVTGELFF.

The gene calls are TRBV19 and TRBJ2-7; 10 bases map to TRBD2. CDR1 is LNHDA, CDR2 SQIVND, per germline (reference sequence). The V gene end was trimmed by 5 bases and the J gene end by 4 bases; junction bases not matched to a gene: 8. This CDR3 region has 15 residues. Here the CDR3 reads CASSSPASGGYEQYF. CDR3 DNA sequence: TGTGCCAGTAGTTCCCCGGCTAGCGGGGGATACGAGCAGTACTTC.

This chain joins TRBV19 and TRBJ2-7; no clear D. Germline CDR1 reads LNHDA; CDR2 reads SQIVND (reference sequence). Trimming shortened V by 6 bases and J by 3 bases, and 9 bases separated the two germline ends. The CDR3 length is 12 residues. The CDR3 DNA is TGTGCCAGTAGGGGTCCGGGCTACGAGCAGTACTTC. Protein product: CASRGPGYEQYF.

The chain couples TRBV11-2 to TRBJ2-7; 9 bases map to TRBD1. This CDR3 has 15 amino acids. CDR1 is SGHAT and CDR2 is FQNNGV in the germline V gene. V shed 5 bases and J 7 bases; nucleotides not matched to a gene: 12. This chain's CDR3 is CASSPRPGQGGEQYF. The DNA of the CDR3 is TGTGCCAGCAGCCCTCGACCGGGACAGGGTGGGGAGCAGTACTTC.

The genes are TRBV7-2 and TRBJ2-7; TRBD2 agrees at 8 bases. V dropped 0 bases and J dropped 1; count of bases not matched to a gene: 2. The CDR3 has 15 amino acids. Germline CDR1 is SGHTA and CDR2 is FQGNSA. The CDR3 region has the DNA TGTGCCAGCAGCTTAGCCGGGAGGGCTTCCTACGAGCAGTACTTC. Amino acid sequence: CASSLAGRASYEQYF.

The count of this clone is one. This sequence joins TRBV5-6 and TRBJ2-7; a weak D match, TRBD2 (5 bases). The CDR3 sequence is 15 residues long. CDR1 SGHDT and CDR2 YYEEEE come from the germline V gene. V dropped 4 bases and J dropped 3 bases, with 17 bases sitting between them. Here the CDR3 DNA reads TGTGCCAGCAGCCCATGGACTGATTCGTTCTACGAGCAGTACTTC. It is translated as CASSPWTDSFYEQYF.

In this sample, this clone turned up a few times. The chain recombines TRBV29-1 with TRBJ1-1, with D perhaps matching TRBD1 (6 bases). Deletions cut 6 bases from V and 0 bases from J, with 11 bases between. The V gene's germline CDR1 is SQVTM and CDR2 ANQGSEA. The CDR3 is 13 amino acids. CDR3 DNA: TGCAGCGTAACCAGGGGATTGAACACTGAAGCTTTCTTT. Amino acid sequence: CSVTRGLNTEAFF.

This clone showed up just once. V is TRBV7-9 and J is TRBJ2-4; 8 positions match TRBD1. Looked up from germline, CDR1 is SEHNR and CDR2 is FQNEAQ (reference sequence). The CDR3 has 14 residues. V was pared by 0 bases and J by 8 bases, with 3 bases of the junction left unmatched. The CDR3 loop reads CASSLAQGADIQYF. The CDR3, as DNA: TGTGCCAGCAGCTTAGCCCAGGGGGCGGACATTCAGTACTTC.